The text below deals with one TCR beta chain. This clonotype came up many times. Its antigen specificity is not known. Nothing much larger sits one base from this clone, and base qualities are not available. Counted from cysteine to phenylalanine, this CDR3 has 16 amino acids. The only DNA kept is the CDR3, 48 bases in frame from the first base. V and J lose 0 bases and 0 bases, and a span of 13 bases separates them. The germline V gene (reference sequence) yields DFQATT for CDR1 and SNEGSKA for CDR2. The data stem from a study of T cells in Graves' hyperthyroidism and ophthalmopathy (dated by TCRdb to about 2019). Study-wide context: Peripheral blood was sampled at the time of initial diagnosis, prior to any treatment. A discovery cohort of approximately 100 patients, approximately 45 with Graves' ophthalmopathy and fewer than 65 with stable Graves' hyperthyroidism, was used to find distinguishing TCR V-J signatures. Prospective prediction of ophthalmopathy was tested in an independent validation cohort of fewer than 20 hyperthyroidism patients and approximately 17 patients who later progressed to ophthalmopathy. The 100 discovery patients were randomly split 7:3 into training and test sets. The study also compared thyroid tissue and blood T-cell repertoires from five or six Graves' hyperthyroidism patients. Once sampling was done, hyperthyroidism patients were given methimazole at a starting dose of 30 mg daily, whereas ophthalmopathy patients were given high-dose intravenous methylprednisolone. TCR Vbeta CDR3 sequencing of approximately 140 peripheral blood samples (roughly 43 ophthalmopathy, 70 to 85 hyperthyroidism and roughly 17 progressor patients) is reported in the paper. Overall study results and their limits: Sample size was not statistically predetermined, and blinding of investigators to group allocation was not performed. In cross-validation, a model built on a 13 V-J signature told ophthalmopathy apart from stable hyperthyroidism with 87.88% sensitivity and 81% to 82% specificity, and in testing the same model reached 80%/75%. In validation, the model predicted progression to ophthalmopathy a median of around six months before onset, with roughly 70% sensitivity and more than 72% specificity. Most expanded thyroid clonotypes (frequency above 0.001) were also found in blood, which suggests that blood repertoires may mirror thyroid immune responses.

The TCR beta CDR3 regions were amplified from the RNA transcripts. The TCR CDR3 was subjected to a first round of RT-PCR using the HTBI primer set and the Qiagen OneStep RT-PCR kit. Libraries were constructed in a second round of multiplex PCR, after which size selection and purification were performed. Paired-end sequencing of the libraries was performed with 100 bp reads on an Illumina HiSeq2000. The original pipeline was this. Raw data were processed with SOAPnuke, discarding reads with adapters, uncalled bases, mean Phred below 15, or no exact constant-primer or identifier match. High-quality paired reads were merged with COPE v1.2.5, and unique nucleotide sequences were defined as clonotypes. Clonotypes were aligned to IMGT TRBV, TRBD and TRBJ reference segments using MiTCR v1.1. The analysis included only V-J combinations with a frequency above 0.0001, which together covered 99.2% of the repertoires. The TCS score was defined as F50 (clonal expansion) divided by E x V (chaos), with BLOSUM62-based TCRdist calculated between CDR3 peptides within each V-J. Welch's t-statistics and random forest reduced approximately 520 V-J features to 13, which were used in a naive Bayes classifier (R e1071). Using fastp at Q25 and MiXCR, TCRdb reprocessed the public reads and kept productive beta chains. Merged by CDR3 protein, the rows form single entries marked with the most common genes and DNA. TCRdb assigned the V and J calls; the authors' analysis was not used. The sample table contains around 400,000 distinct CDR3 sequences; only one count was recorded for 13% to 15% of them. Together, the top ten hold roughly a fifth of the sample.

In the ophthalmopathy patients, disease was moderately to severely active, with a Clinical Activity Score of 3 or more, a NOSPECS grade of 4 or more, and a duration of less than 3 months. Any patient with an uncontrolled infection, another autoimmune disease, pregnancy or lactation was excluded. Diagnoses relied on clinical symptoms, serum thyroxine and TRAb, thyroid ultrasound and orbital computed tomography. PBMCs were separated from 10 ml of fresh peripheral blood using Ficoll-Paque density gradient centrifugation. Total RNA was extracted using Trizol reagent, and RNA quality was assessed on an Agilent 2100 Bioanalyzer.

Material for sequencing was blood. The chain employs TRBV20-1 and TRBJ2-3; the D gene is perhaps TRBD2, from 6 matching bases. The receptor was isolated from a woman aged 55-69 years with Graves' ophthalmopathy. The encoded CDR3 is CSARDLTSASTDTQYF. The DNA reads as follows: TGCAGTGCTAGAGATCTGACTAGTGCTAGCACAGATACGCAGTATTTT.